This T cell receptor beta chain came from a study of spatial heterogeneity in lung cancer. As for time point: sample taken at primary tumor resection. Tumor, nontumor lung or frozen PBMC supplied whole RNA that was sequenced unsorted. Germline V lookup: CDR1 PRHDT, CDR2 FYEKMQ (reference sequence). The V end lost 5 bases, the J end lost 0 bases, and 7 bases lay between the germline ends. The CDR3 extends over 13 amino acids. TCRdb re-called the 5' RACE reads with MiXCR, one entry per CDR3 protein. This table has around 74,000 distinct CDR3 sequences, roughly 13% appearing once. The material was PBMCs, obtained at surgery. The chain uses TRBV13 and TRBJ1-1; D unresolved. The TCR sequence derives from a male donor with early-stage non-small cell lung cancer. The CDR3 protein is CASSIALNTEAFF. For the CDR3, the DNA is TGTGCCAGCAGCATAGCTTTGAACACTGAAGCTTTCTTT. The complete variable domain, with remaining parts taken from reference TRBV13 and TRBJ1-1, reads AAGVIQSPRHLIKEKRETATLKCYPIPRHDTVYWYQQGPGQDPQFLISFYEKMQSDKGSIPDRFSAQQFSDYHSELNMSSLELGDSALYFCASSIALNTEAFFGQGTRLTVV.